These 31 T cell receptor beta chains came from one sample sequenced in a study of OX40 agonist ivuxolimab in advanced cancers. TCRdb's table, derived via immunoSEQ multiplex PCR, lists solely in-frame clones and lacks some. The table has 45,000 to 60,000 clones, roughly 80% seen once. Sequenced here: CD4+ or CD8+ T cells sorted from blood, sampled in a trial of the OX40 agonist ivuxolimab. Receptors originate from an adult with an advanced solid tumor such as melanoma, head and neck, liver or kidney cancer.

This chain links TRBV21-1 with TRBJ2-5; TRBD1, the table's D call, lacks a check against the DNA. TRBV21-1 is a pseudogene locus. This CDR3 is built from 15 residues. The CDR3 DNA sequence: TGTGCCAGCAGCCCGCTGATCAGGGGACGAGAGACCCAGTACTTC. Translation: CASSPLIRGRETQYF.

The chain combines TRBV27 with TRBJ2-1; no definite D call. CDR3 length: 13 amino acids. From germline, CDR1 is MNHEY and CDR2 SMNVEV (reference sequence). V lost 6 bases, J lost 4 bases, and 10 bases lay in between. CDR3 nucleotides: TGTGCCAGCAGCACAGACGTGTACAATGAGCAGTTCTTC. This gives the protein CASSTDVYNEQFF.

The chain links TRBV6-5 to TRBJ2-7; 7 bases are shared with TRBD1. Per germline, CDR1 MNHEY and CDR2 SVGAGI. This CDR3 region has 15 residues. V dropped 7 bases and J dropped 0; count of bases not matched to a gene: 9. The CDR3 sequence is CASKIGQASSYEQYF. CDR3 nucleotide sequence: TGTGCCAGCAAAATTGGACAGGCAAGCTCCTACGAGCAGTACTTC.

This chain uses TRBV19 with TRBJ2-2; D gene ambiguous. Trimming took off 4 bases at V and 1 base at J, with 4 bases between the two ends. The CDR3 is made up of 13 amino acids. Germline V gene lookup returns CDR1 LNHDA and CDR2 SQIVND (reference sequence). For the CDR3, the DNA is TGTGCCAGTAGTACAGGGAACACCGGGGAGCTGTTTTTT. Its translation is CASSTGNTGELFF.

The CDR3 DNA reads as TGTGCCAGCAGCTTGGAGGCGGGAGGAGGAGAGACCCAGTACTTC. This sequence encodes CASSLEAGGGETQYF. This chain connects TRBV5-4 to TRBJ2-5, with 8 bases aligning to TRBD2. CDR1 is SGHNT and CDR2 is YYREEE in the germline V gene (reference sequence). Losses at the gene ends were 0 bases for V and 4 bases for J; bases not matched to a gene: 5. CDR3 length: 15 residues.

The CDR3 here is CASSFRFNRGTEAFF. The DNA of the CDR3 is TGTGCCAGCAGCTTTCGATTCAACAGGGGCACTGAAGCTTTCTTT. The chain joins TRBV5-4 to TRBJ1-1, with 7 positions matching TRBD1. Germline loops: CDR1 SGHNT, CDR2 YYREEE (reference sequence). The CDR3 covers 15 residues. V lost 2 bases and J lost 4; bases outside the gene matches: 8.

The rearrangement joins TRBV4-1 to TRBJ2-3; the D is unclear. CDR3 size: 14 residues. V was clipped by 1 base and J by 3 bases, with 8 bases between them. Germline CDR1 is MGHRA and CDR2 is YSYEKL. CDR3 DNA: TGCGCCAGCAGCCAAGCCCCCCCGACAGATACGCAGTATTTT. Translated, it gives CASSQAPPTDTQYF.

The sample holds a few counts of this clone. The CDR3 region is CAWSVGTGDQPQHF. The CDR3 coding sequence is TGTGCCTGGAGTGTAGGGACAGGTGATCAGCCCCAGCATTTT. The J gene is TRBJ1-5, the V gene TRBV30; 8 bases match TRBD1. The CDR3 sequence is 14 residues long. Unmatched junction bases numbered 3, after V lost 0 bases and J lost 5 bases. From germline, CDR1 is GTSNPN and CDR2 SVGIG (reference sequence).

The chain uses TRBV10-3 and TRBJ2-7; D unresolved. The CDR3 loop spans 11 amino acids. In germline, CDR1 is ENHRY, CDR2 SYGVKD. V was trimmed by 3 bases and J by 5 bases, leaving 5 bases between them. CDR3 DNA sequence: TGTGCCATCAGTGATCCCAACGAGCAGTACTTC. As protein: CAISDPNEQYF.

This chain uses TRBV7-8 with TRBJ2-5, with 12 nucleotides matching TRBD2. The V gene end was trimmed by 5 bases and the J gene end by 2 bases; junction bases not matched to a gene: 6. CDR3 length: 16 amino acids. Germline V gene sequence: CDR1 SGHVS, CDR2 FQNEAQ. CDR3 amino acids: CASSETSGGPQETQYF. CDR3 coding DNA: TGTGCCAGCAGCGAGACTAGCGGGGGACCACAAGAGACCCAGTACTTC.

The V call is TRBV19, the J call TRBJ2-6; 7 bases map to TRBD1. Looked up from germline, CDR1 is LNHDA and CDR2 is SQIVND (reference sequence). CDR3 length: 14 residues. Here the CDR3 reads CASEGAAGANVLTF. The CDR3 DNA is TGTGCGAGTGAGGGGGCAGCTGGGGCCAACGTCCTGACTTTC.

This clone was seen a single time. This sequence joins TRBV9 and TRBJ2-2; D is undetermined. V lost 0 bases, J lost 3 bases, and 6 bases lay in between. The V gene's germline CDR1 is SGDLS and CDR2 YYNGEE. The CDR3 covers 14 residues. This chain's CDR3 is CASSVGPHTGELFF. CDR3 coding DNA: TGTGCCAGCAGCGTAGGGCCCCACACCGGGGAGCTGTTTTTT.

V and J are TRBV27 and TRBJ2-1, with D possibly TRBD1 on 5 matching bases. V lost 2 bases and J lost 10, with 12 bases in between. The germline gives CDR1 MNHEY, CDR2 SMNVEV (reference sequence). The CDR3 loop spans 13 amino acids. The CDR3 loop is CASSLRTSTEQFF. The CDR3 DNA follows: TGTGCCAGCAGTTTAAGGACATCAACCGAGCAGTTCTTC.

V and J are TRBV5-6 and TRBJ2-3; D unresolved. V lost 3 bases and J lost 7, with 9 bases in between. Per germline, CDR1 SGHDT and CDR2 YYEEEE. The CDR3 has 12 amino acids. The CDR3 loop reads CASSSPGNTQYF. In nucleotides, the CDR3 is TGTGCCAGCAGCTCACCTGGGAATACGCAGTATTTT. Looking up the rest from reference TRBV5-6 and TRBJ2-3 gives the full variable domain: DAGVTQSPTHLIKTRGQQVTLRCSPKSGHDTVSWYQQALGQGPQFIFQYYEEEERQRGNFPDRFSGHQFPNYSSELNVNALLLGDSALYLCASSSPGNTQYFGPGTRLTVL.

CDR3 DNA sequence: TGTGCCAGCAGTTCGGACGGTACCTACGAGCAGTACTTC. Translation: CASSSDGTYEQYF. The chain recombines TRBV6-5 with TRBJ2-7, with unresolved D. The V end was cut by 4 bases, the J end by 2 bases, with 9 bases between. The germline V gene has CDR1 MNHEY and CDR2 SVGAGI. The CDR3 extends over 13 amino acids.

The gene calls are TRBV5-4 and TRBJ2-1; 7 positions match TRBD2. The CDR3 extends over 19 amino acids. Germline loops: CDR1 SGHNT, CDR2 YYREEE (reference sequence). V lost 4 bases to trimming and J lost 9 bases; unmatched junction nucleotides: 25. CDR3 coding DNA: TGTGCCAGCAGCCAAGATACCAGGGAGGGATCCCCAATTTTGGGTGAGCAGTTCTTC. Translation: CASSQDTREGSPILGEQFF. The full variable domain, with the rest looked up from reference TRBV5-4 and TRBJ2-1, is ETGVTQSPTHLIKTRGQQVTLRCSSQSGHNTVSWYQQALGQGPQFIFQYYREEENGRGNFPPRFSGLQFPNYSSELNVNALELDDSALYLCASSQDTREGSPILGEQFFGPGTRLTVL.

This clone showed up many times. The rearrangement uses TRBV28 and TRBJ2-1; D is unresolved. Trimming shortened V by 2 bases and J by 8 bases, and 10 bases separated the two germline ends. This CDR3 is built from 13 residues. The germline V gene has CDR1 MDHEN and CDR2 SYDVKM. The CDR3 region has the DNA TGTGCCAGCAGTTTAATAGGTCAGGATGAGCAGTTCTTC. Its translation: CASSLIGQDEQFF.

The genes are TRBV19 and TRBJ2-1, with 7 bases aligning to TRBD2. The V segment lost 5 bases and the J segment 7 bases; nucleotides outside the gene matches: 11. The CDR3 consists of 15 residues. Germline CDR1 reads LNHDA; CDR2 reads SQIVND (reference sequence). In DNA, the CDR3 is TGTGCCAGTAGTTGGTCCTCCGCGGGAGTAAATGAGCAGTTCTTC. This encodes CASSWSSAGVNEQFF.

V is TRBV7-8 and J is TRBJ2-7; D is unclear. CDR3 length: 14 residues. Between the trimmed V and J ends, which lost 3 bases and 5 bases, there was a span of 14 bases. Germline assignment: CDR1 SGHVS and CDR2 FQNEAQ. The CDR3 loop is CASSFKRSGHEQYF. CDR3 bases: TGTGCCAGCAGCTTTAAACGCAGTGGGCACGAGCAGTACTTC.

This chain joins TRBV6-5 and TRBJ1-1; D is possibly TRBD1 (5 bases). The CDR3 is 14 residues long. Trimming pared 3 bases from V and 1 base from J, leaving 9 bases between. Germline loops: CDR1 MNHEY, CDR2 SVGAGI. The CDR3 loop is CASSYDSTNTEAFF. The CDR3 DNA follows: TGTGCCAGCAGTTATGACAGTACGAACACTGAAGCTTTCTTT.

This clone appeared once. The V gene is TRBV13, the J gene TRBJ2-7; no reliable D call. The germline gives CDR1 PRHDT, CDR2 FYEKMQ (reference sequence). V dropped 3 bases and J dropped 5 bases, with 8 bases sitting between them. The CDR3 covers 12 residues. The CDR3 DNA follows: TGTGCCAGCAGCTTTGAAGGCGACGAGCAGTACTTC. Translating it yields CASSFEGDEQYF.

This clone was seen just once. J is TRBJ1-2 and V is TRBV29-1, with D unclear. V lost 0 bases to trimming and J lost 2 bases, with 7 bases between them. The CDR3 loop spans 13 amino acids. CDR1 and CDR2 (germline): SQVTM, ANQGSEA. The CDR3 DNA sequence: TGCAGCGTTGAAGATGGGCGGAACTATGGCTACACCTTC. It specifies CSVEDGRNYGYTF.

J is TRBJ2-1 and V is TRBV27; D call uncertain. Germline CDR1 MNHEY, CDR2 SMNVEV (reference sequence). The CDR3 is 13 amino acids. Trimming pared 5 bases from V and 2 bases from J, leaving 7 bases between. CDR3 loop: CASSPAAYNEQFF. As DNA, the CDR3 is TGTGCCAGCAGTCCCGCCGCCTACAATGAGCAGTTCTTC.

This rearrangement joins TRBV7-6 to TRBJ2-7, with D unresolved. CDR1 is SGHVS and CDR2 is FNYEAQ in the germline V gene. The CDR3 spans 13 residues. V lost 1 base and J 4 bases, leaving 8 bases between the germline ends. The CDR3 is CASSLGQPYEQYF. The CDR3 region has the DNA TGTGCCAGCAGCTTAGGGCAGCCTTACGAGCAGTACTTC.

The chain combines TRBV7-8 with TRBJ2-1; 9 bases are shared with TRBD1. Germline CDR1 reads SGHVS; CDR2 reads FQNEAQ. The CDR3 runs 15 residues. The ends lost 8 bases at V and 8 bases at J; junction bases unmatched: 13. For the CDR3, the DNA is TGTGCCAGCGCGCGACAGGGGGGGAACAGCGATGAGCAGTTCTTC. Protein product: CASARQGGNSDEQFF.

V gene TRBV11-2 combines with J gene TRBJ2-7; TRBD2 matches at 7 bases. Unmatched junction bases numbered 10, after V lost 3 bases and J lost 5 bases. The germline gives CDR1 SGHAT, CDR2 FQNNGV. The CDR3 length is 15 residues. The CDR3 reads CASSFWSSGAHEQYF. The CDR3 DNA reads TGTGCCAGCAGCTTCTGGTCAAGCGGGGCCCACGAGCAGTACTTC. Supplemented by reference TRBV11-2 and TRBJ2-7, the full variable domain reads EAGVAQSPRYKIIEKRQSVAFWCNPISGHATLYWYQQILGQGPKLLIQFQNNGVVDDSQLPKDRFSAERLKGVDSTLKIQPAKLEDSAVYLCASSFWSSGAHEQYFGPGTRLTVT.

The chain is built from TRBV7-8 and TRBJ2-7; 10 bases line up with TRBD1. The CDR3 extends over 17 amino acids. Germline V gene sequence: CDR1 SGHVS, CDR2 FQNEAQ. V was clipped by 5 bases and J by 1 base; unmatched bases: 11. This CDR3 reads CASSPGDRGIESYEQYF. The CDR3 DNA sequence: TGTGCCAGCAGCCCAGGGGACAGGGGAATCGAGTCCTACGAGCAGTACTTC.

V usage is TRBV27 and J usage is TRBJ2-7, with 7 bases fitting TRBD1. The V segment lost 8 bases and the J segment 3 bases; nucleotides outside the gene matches: 10. The CDR3 consists of 14 residues. The germline gives CDR1 MNHEY, CDR2 SMNVEV (reference sequence). The CDR3 sequence: CASRYSGTVYEQYF. In DNA form, the CDR3 reads TGTGCCAGCCGGTATTCCGGGACAGTCTACGAGCAGTACTTC.

This sequence joins TRBV4-1 and TRBJ2-2; perhaps TRBD1 as D (5 bases). Trimming stripped 0 bases from V and 13 bases from J, with 9 bases between. This CDR3 has 12 amino acids. Germline V lookup: CDR1 MGHRA, CDR2 YSYEKL. DNA for the CDR3: TGCGCCAGCAGCCAAGAGGGGCTCGCGCTGTTTTTT. Translating it yields CASSQEGLALFF.

This chain links TRBV5-4 with TRBJ1-6; the D gene is possibly TRBD1 (6 bases). The V end lost 3 bases, the J end lost 9 bases, and 7 bases lay between the germline ends. Germline CDR1 SGHNT, CDR2 YYREEE (reference sequence). CDR3 length: 12 amino acids. The CDR3, as DNA: TGTGCCAGCAGCTCCAGGGGTTCACCCCTCCACTTT. This gives the protein CASSSRGSPLHF. Full variable domain (rest looked up from reference TRBV5-4 and TRBJ1-6): ETGVTQSPTHLIKTRGQQVTLRCSSQSGHNTVSWYQQALGQGPQFIFQYYREEENGRGNFPPRFSGLQFPNYSSELNVNALELDDSALYLCASSSRGSPLHFGNGTRLTVT.

The chain joins TRBV9 to TRBJ1-1; maybe TRBD1 (6 bases). Germline CDR1 and CDR2: SGDLS and YYNGEE. The CDR3 spans 14 residues. Between the trimmed V and J ends, which lost 7 bases and 5 bases, there was a span of 18 bases. CDR3 amino acids: CASSPTGTGTEAFF. The DNA of the CDR3 is TGTGCCAGCTCCCCAACAGGGACGGGAACTGAAGCTTTCTTT.